The 27 T cell receptor beta chains presented below share a single source sample, sequenced in a study of blood T cell repertoires in COVID-19 (dated by TCRdb to 2018 to 2020). The method was the immunoSEQ multiplex PCR assay. TCRdb re-hosts the immuneACCESS table, in-frame sequences only. Its copies lack some clones; in the studies checked, an unresolved V gene accounts for under half of them, and the cause for the rest is not known. Across this sample there are more than 95,000 clones, with around 88% seen only once. The ten largest clones capture less than 4.5% of the sample. The sequenced sample was peripheral blood. These receptors all come from a human donor in a cohort sampled during active COVID-19.

The chain joins TRBV4-2 to TRBJ2-1; D possibly corresponds to TRBD1 (6 bases). Germline V gene sequence: CDR1 LGHNA, CDR2 YNFKEQ. This CDR3 has 16 residues. The ends were cut back, 4 bases at V and 8 bases at J, with 21 bases in the middle. In nucleotides, the CDR3 is TGTGCCAGCAGCCGCCGCCGGCAACAGGGTTTACATGAGCAGTTCTTC. As protein: CASSRRRQQGLHEQFF.

The chain links TRBV7-6 to TRBJ2-1, with TRBD2 matching over 11 bases. Trimming removed 1 base from V and 2 bases from J; junction bases left unmatched: 4. CDR1 SGHVS and CDR2 FNYEAQ come from the germline V gene. The CDR3 runs 17 residues. CDR3 amino acids: CASSLVSGLAAYNEQFF. In DNA form, the CDR3 reads TGTGCCAGCAGCTTAGTATCGGGACTAGCGGCCTACAATGAGCAGTTCTTC. Full variable domain (remainder filled in from reference TRBV7-6 and TRBJ2-1): GAGVSQSPRYKVTKRGQDVALRCDPISGHVSLYWYRQALGQGPEFLTYFNYEAQQDKSGLPNDRFSAERPEGSISTLTIQRTEQRDSAMYRCASSLVSGLAAYNEQFFGPGTRLTVL.

The chain carries TRBV19 and TRBJ2-7, with a weak D call TRBD1 (6 bases). V lost 4 bases, J lost 6 bases, and 13 bases lay in between. The CDR3 is made up of 13 amino acids. CDR1 and CDR2 (germline): LNHDA, SQIVND (reference sequence). CDR3 nucleotides: TGTGCCAGTAGTAACTCCCCAGGGGCCGAGCAGTACTTC. As protein: CASSNSPGAEQYF.

The V gene is TRBV3-1 (or the pseudogene TRBV3-2), the J gene TRBJ1-3; D is possibly TRBD1 (6 bases). V lost 7 bases, J lost 2 bases, and 9 bases lay in between. Germline V gives CDR1 LGHDT, CDR2 YNNKEL (reference sequence). This CDR3 is built from 13 residues. The CDR3 region is CASKRTAGNTIYF. The CDR3 DNA reads TGTGCCAGCAAGAGGACAGCTGGAAACACCATATATTTT.

The chain uses TRBV7-2 and TRBJ2-3; TRBD2 matches 9 bases. CDR3 length: 17 residues. V lost 3 bases and J lost 0; bases outside the gene matches: 7. Germline V gene sequence: CDR1 SGHTA, CDR2 FQGNSA. The CDR3 DNA follows: TGTGCCAGCAGCTTTAGCGGGAGACCCCCTAGCACAGATACGCAGTATTTT. It translates to CASSFSGRPPSTDTQYF.

The chain carries TRBV3-1 (or the pseudogene TRBV3-2) and TRBJ1-6, with D perhaps matching TRBD1 (6 bases). Trimming shortened V by 4 bases and J by 0 bases, and 16 bases separated the two germline ends. The germline CDR1 and CDR2 sequences are LGHDT and YNNKEL (reference sequence). This CDR3 is 18 amino acids long. CDR3 sequence (DNA): TGTGCCAGCAGCCCAGGGTGGGGGCCTCGCTCCTATAATTCACCCCTCCACTTT. This translates into CASSPGWGPRSYNSPLHF.

The chain employs TRBV7-2 and TRBJ2-7, with D possibly matching TRBD2 (6 bases). The CDR3 loop spans 14 amino acids. The V gene lost 3 bases and the J gene lost 1 base, with 10 bases spanning the gap. Germline loops: CDR1 SGHTA, CDR2 FQGNSA. CDR3 DNA sequence: TGTGCCAGCAGCTTGGGGAGGCAATCCTACGAGCAGTACTTC. Amino acids: CASSLGRQSYEQYF.

This chain joins TRBV25-1 and TRBJ2-7; 9 nucleotides agree with TRBD2. The junction had 6 bases not matched to a gene; V was cut back by 3 bases and J by 3 bases. Germline V gene lookup returns CDR1 MGHDK and CDR2 SYGVNS. This CDR3 region has 15 residues. CDR3 sequence (DNA): TGTGCCAGCAGTGATAAAGCGGGGGGCTTCTACGAGCAGTACTTC. As protein: CASSDKAGGFYEQYF.

The chain couples TRBV18 to TRBJ2-7, with TRBD1 matching 9 bases. J gave up 5 bases and V 3 bases, and 11 bases lay outside the gene matches. The germline V gene has CDR1 KGHSH and CDR2 LQKENI. The CDR3 extends over 16 amino acids. CDR3 nucleotides: TGTGCCAGCTCACCGCGCACAGGGGGCGCAGGCGACGAGCAGTACTTC. Its translation: CASSPRTGGAGDEQYF.

The chain carries TRBV6-6 and TRBJ2-2, with TRBD2 identical over 8 bases. Trimming took 7 bases from V and 0 from J; bases not matched to a gene: 7. CDR1 is MNHNY and CDR2 is SVGAGI in the germline V gene (reference sequence). There are 16 residues in the CDR3. The CDR3 DNA reads as TGTGCCAGCATTCGGGGGGGGCTCGCGAACACCGGGGAGCTGTTTTTT. Translated: CASIRGGLANTGELFF.

The count of this clone is one. The chain uses TRBV24-1 and TRBJ2-1; 8 nucleotides match TRBD2. After removal of 8 bases from V and 7 bases from J, the junction contained 6 bases not matched to a gene. Germline V gives CDR1 KGHDR, CDR2 SFDVKD. This CDR3 is built from 13 residues. The chain's CDR3 is CATTGGARNEQFF. The CDR3 nucleotides read TGTGCCACCACCGGGGGGGCCCGAAATGAGCAGTTCTTC.

The rearrangement uses TRBV30 and TRBJ1-1; 7 bases align to TRBD1. The length of the CDR3 is 15 residues. The V and J ends lost 5 bases and 5 bases, in that order; junction bases with no gene match: 14. Germline lookup yields CDR1 GTSNPN and CDR2 SVGIG (reference sequence). CDR3 in amino acids: CAWEEKGGWGTEAFF. The CDR3 DNA is TGTGCCTGGGAGGAAAAAGGGGGCTGGGGTACTGAAGCTTTCTTT.

CDR3 region: CASSISWAGETQYF. The CDR3 DNA sequence: TGTGCCAGTAGTATTTCCTGGGCAGGGGAGACCCAGTACTTC. The rearrangement uses TRBV19 and TRBJ2-5, with D possibly being TRBD1 (5 bases). From germline, CDR1 is LNHDA and CDR2 SQIVND (reference sequence). V gave up 3 bases and J gave up 5 bases, with 13 bases separating them. The CDR3 has 14 residues.

The rearrangement joins TRBV19 to TRBJ1-6; the D gene is possibly TRBD1 (5 bases). Germline CDR1 and CDR2: LNHDA and SQIVND (reference sequence). The CDR3 has 14 amino acids. The ends were cut back, 3 bases at V and 10 bases at J, with 13 bases in the middle. This chain's CDR3 is CASSIWGVRSPLHF. DNA for the CDR3: TGTGCCAGTAGTATTTGGGGGGTTCGGTCACCCCTCCACTTT.

The chain joins TRBV5-1 to TRBJ2-3, with 9 bases fitting TRBD2. Unmatched junction bases numbered 12, after V lost 3 bases and J lost 7 bases. The CDR3 has 16 residues. Germline V lookup: CDR1 SGHRS, CDR2 YFSETQ. DNA for the CDR3: TGCGCCAGCAGCTCCCCTGGAGCGGGGGGCCTTAATACGCAGTATTTT. This codes for CASSSPGAGGLNTQYF.

Comment on this clone: A read error may account for a junction end that differs from germline. The V and J genes are TRBV6-5 and TRBJ1-2; D might be TRBD1 (6 bases). The germline gives CDR1 MNHEY, CDR2 SVGAGI. The CDR3 length is 14 residues. CDR3 residues: CASSNSDRFYGYTF. CDR3 bases: TGTGCCAGCAGTAACTCAGACAGGTTCTATGGCTACACCTTC.

The chain has TRBV11-2 and TRBJ2-3; TRBD1 matches at 9 bases. The CDR3 runs 16 residues. CDR1 SGHAT and CDR2 FQNNGV come from the germline V gene. Trimming took 5 bases from V and 3 from J; bases not matched to a gene: 9. DNA for the CDR3: TGTGCCAGCAGCACCTGGACAGGGGACTTTACAGATACGCAGTATTTT. Amino acid sequence: CASSTWTGDFTDTQYF.

This clone was seen once. The rearrangement links TRBV7-9 to TRBJ1-2; TRBD1 might be the D (5 bases). CDR1 is SEHNR and CDR2 is FQNEAQ in the germline V gene (reference sequence). The CDR3 length is 13 residues. The V gene lost 5 bases and the J gene lost 2 bases, with 9 bases spanning the gap. CDR3 amino acids: CASSQTGNYGYTF. Here the CDR3 DNA reads TGTGCCAGCAGCCAAACAGGAAACTATGGCTACACCTTC.

This sequence joins TRBV2 and TRBJ2-5, with TRBD1 as a possible D gene (6 bases). Per germline, CDR1 SNHLY and CDR2 FYNNEI. Trimming stripped 6 bases from V and 5 bases from J, with 13 bases between. The CDR3 spans 13 residues. CDR3 bases: TGTGCCAGCAGGACCGGACAGTGGGAGACCCAGTACTTC. It translates to CASRTGQWETQYF.

The V and J genes are TRBV19 and TRBJ2-1; 10 bases agree with TRBD1. V lost 3 bases and J lost 7; bases outside the gene matches: 12. The CDR3 is 17 amino acids. Germline V gene sequence: CDR1 LNHDA, CDR2 SQIVND (reference sequence). The CDR3 DNA sequence: TGTGCCAGTAGTATCCTCCTCGGACAGGGGGAAAGAAATGAGCAGTTCTTC. Its protein is CASSILLGQGERNEQFF.

The chain joins TRBV7-6 to TRBJ2-1; D is undetermined. The ends were cut back, 0 bases at V and 7 bases at J, with 16 bases in the middle. Germline lookup yields CDR1 SGHVS and CDR2 FNYEAQ. CDR3 length: 16 amino acids. CDR3 in amino acids: CASSLAPGLPRNEQFF. The CDR3 region has the DNA TGTGCCAGCAGCTTAGCGCCGGGTCTCCCTCGGAATGAGCAGTTCTTC.

The chain joins TRBV11-3 to TRBJ2-3; TRBD2 matches at 13 bases. The CDR3 runs to 17 residues. Trimming removed 5 bases from V and 3 bases from J; junction bases left unmatched: 8. Germline V gives CDR1 SGHNT, CDR2 YENEEA. Here the CDR3 DNA reads TGTGCCAGCAGCAAGAGGGGACTAGCGGGGAGGACAGATACGCAGTATTTT. It yields the protein CASSKRGLAGRTDTQYF.

This chain uses TRBV9 with TRBJ1-6; weak D call: TRBD1 (5 bases). The CDR3 is made up of 16 amino acids. V shed 0 bases and J shed 9 bases, with 16 bases lying between them. Germline V gene lookup returns CDR1 SGDLS and CDR2 YYNGEE. Here the CDR3 reads CASSVAGATGGSPLHF. Written as DNA, the CDR3 is TGTGCCAGCAGCGTAGCCGGGGCTACGGGAGGTTCACCCCTCCACTTT.

This clone has just a few counts. This chain uses TRBV19 with TRBJ1-5; 8 nucleotides align to TRBD1. V shed 2 bases and J 6 bases; nucleotides not matched to a gene: 6. Germline V gives CDR1 LNHDA, CDR2 SQIVND (reference sequence). The CDR3 sequence is 15 residues long. This chain's CDR3 is CASSISQGAGQPQHF. Here the CDR3 DNA reads TGTGCCAGTAGTATATCCCAGGGGGCCGGTCAGCCCCAGCATTTT.

The chain recombines TRBV7-3 with TRBJ1-6, with D possibly matching TRBD1 (5 bases). The germline V and J ends were trimmed by 4 bases and 5 bases, with 15 bases remaining between them. Germline CDR1 is SGHTA and CDR2 is FQGTGA. The CDR3 is 16 residues long. The CDR3 region has the DNA TGTGCCAGCAGCTACACAACAGGCAGCCATAATTCACCCCTCCACTTT. Translation gives CASSYTTGSHNSPLHF. The full variable domain, rest sourced from reference TRBV7-3 and TRBJ1-6, is GAGVSQTPSNKVTEKGKYVELRCDPISGHTALYWYRQSLGQGPEFLIYFQGTGAADDSGLPNDRFFAVRPEGSVSTLKIQRTERGDSAVYLCASSYTTGSHNSPLHFGNGTRLTVT.

The chain is built from TRBV11-3 and TRBJ2-3; tentatively, D is TRBD2 (6 bases). Between the trimmed V and J ends, which lost 5 bases and 7 bases, there was a span of 10 bases. Germline CDR1 is SGHNT and CDR2 is YENEEA. This CDR3 is built from 12 residues. The CDR3 sequence is CASSDSGNTQYF. The CDR3 nucleotides read TGTGCCAGCAGCGATAGCGGTAATACGCAGTATTTT.

The chain recombines TRBV7-3 with TRBJ2-1, with TRBD2 matching over 8 bases. The CDR3 spans 16 residues. The J segment lost 2 bases and the V segment lost 3 bases, leaving 6 bases of the junction unmatched. Germline values: CDR1 SGHTA, CDR2 FQGTGA. The CDR3 DNA follows: TGTGCCAGCAGCTTGACAACGGGGGGGCCCTACAATGAGCAGTTCTTC. Amino acids: CASSLTTGGPYNEQFF.